Listed below are T cell receptor beta chains from one sample, sequenced in a study of Graves' ophthalmopathy and Graves' hyperthyroidism. TCRdb passed the multiplex PCR reads through MiXCR, listing each CDR3 protein once. The sample has about 210,000 distinct CDR3 sequences; 25% to 30% are singletons. Sequencing was carried out using peripheral blood. The receptor source for this set is a man aged 45-65 years with Graves' ophthalmopathy. The CDR3 runs from the conserved cysteine through the conserved F or W. D genes are given only for firm matches. Size values are once, few and many counts, or a class for expanded clones, and some rows have none.

D gene: NA; J gene: TRBJ2-7; clone size: many; V gene: TRBV20-1; CDR3 DNA: TGCAGTGCTCACCCGACAACGGGAGCCCATCTTTACGAGCAGTACTTC; CDR3 protein: CSAHPTTGAHLYEQYF
D gene: NA; J gene: TRBJ1-5; clone size: many; V gene: TRBV28; CDR3 DNA: TGTGCCAGCAGTTTAATGGGGGCGTTTCAGCCCCAGCATTTT; CDR3 protein: CASSLMGAFQPQHF
D gene: TRBD2; J gene: TRBJ2-5; clone size: NA; V gene: TRBV7-2; CDR3 DNA: TGTGCCAGCAGCTCCCCTTTAGCGGGAGGACAAGAGACCCAGTACTTC; CDR3 protein: CASSSPLAGGQETQYF
D gene: NA; J gene: TRBJ1-2; clone size: many; V gene: TRBV12-3/TRBV12-4; CDR3 DNA: TGTGCCAGCAGCCCCCAGTCCGTTGTTTATGGCTACACCTTC; CDR3 protein: CASSPQSVVYGYTF
D gene: NA; J gene: TRBJ2-7; clone size: many; V gene: TRBV6-1; CDR3 DNA: TGTGCCAGCAGGCGCGGGGTCCTTAGCTCCTACGAGCAGTACTTC; CDR3 protein: CASRRGVLSSYEQYF
D gene: NA; J gene: TRBJ1-2; clone size: NA; V gene: TRBV7-2; CDR3 DNA: TGTGCCAGCAGTCCGGACAGTGGAAACTATGGCTACACCTTC; CDR3 protein: CASSPDSGNYGYTF
D gene: TRBD1; J gene: TRBJ1-2; clone size: NA; V gene: TRBV5-1; CDR3 DNA: TGCGCCAGCAGCACCGGACAGGGGCACGGCTATGGCTACACCTTC; CDR3 protein: CASSTGQGHGYGYTF
D gene: NA; J gene: TRBJ1-5; clone size: many; V gene: TRBV18; CDR3 DNA: TGTGCCAGCTCACCACCGTCGGGCGGGGGCAGACATTTT; CDR3 protein: CASSPPSGGGRHF
D gene: NA; J gene: TRBJ2-7; clone size: many; V gene: TRBV5-1; CDR3 DNA: TGCGCCAGCAGTTTAGACGTCTCCTACGAGCAGTACTTC; CDR3 protein: CASSLDVSYEQYF
D gene: NA; J gene: TRBJ2-5; clone size: many; V gene: TRBV5-1; CDR3 DNA: TGCGCCAGCAGCGCGCGAGACCTTGGAAGGGAAGAGACCCAGTACTTC; CDR3 protein: CASSARDLGREETQYF
D gene: NA; J gene: TRBJ1-3; clone size: many; V gene: TRBV3-1; CDR3 DNA: TGTGCCAGCAGCCAAGCTGGGGCCTCTGGTCGAAACACCATATATTTT; CDR3 protein: CASSQAGASGRNTIYF
D gene: NA; J gene: TRBJ2-7; clone size: NA; V gene: TRBV15; CDR3 DNA: TGTGCCACCGGGAAGACTGTGGGATACGAGCAGTACTTC; CDR3 protein: CATGKTVGYEQYF
D gene: NA; J gene: TRBJ1-1; clone size: once; V gene: TRBV28; CDR3 DNA: TGTGCCAGCAAGCGGCTTGGGAACACTGAAGCTTTCTTT; CDR3 protein: CASKRLGNTEAFF
D gene: NA; J gene: TRBJ2-5; clone size: NA; V gene: TRBV6-5; CDR3 DNA: TGTGCCAGCAGTTACGACAAACAAAAGCAACAAGAGACCCAGTACTTC; CDR3 protein: CASSYDKQKQQETQYF
D gene: NA; J gene: TRBJ2-5; clone size: many; V gene: TRBV28; CDR3 DNA: TGTGCCAGCAGACGACAGGGCGGGGGGGAGACCCAGTACTTC; CDR3 protein: CASRRQGGGETQYF
D gene: NA; J gene: TRBJ2-7; clone size: many; V gene: TRBV9; CDR3 DNA: TGTGCCAGCAGCTTTGCGCCGGAATTTAACGAGCAGTACTTC; CDR3 protein: CASSFAPEFNEQYF
D gene: TRBD1; J gene: TRBJ1-6; clone size: NA; V gene: TRBV15; CDR3 DNA: TGTGCCACCAGCAGAGATCTCGGGACAGTTAATTCACCCCTCCACTTT; CDR3 protein: CATSRDLGTVNSPLHF
D gene: TRBD2; J gene: TRBJ2-5; clone size: many; V gene: TRBV3-1; CDR3 DNA: TGTGCCAGCAGCCCGACTAGCGGGAGAGGGGAGACCCAGTACTTC; CDR3 protein: CASSPTSGRGETQYF
D gene: NA; J gene: TRBJ2-7; clone size: many; V gene: TRBV24-1; CDR3 DNA: TGTGCCACCGAGACTAGTGAATCCTACGAGCAGTACTTC; CDR3 protein: CATETSESYEQYF
D gene: NA; J gene: TRBJ2-2; clone size: many; V gene: TRBV11-2; CDR3 DNA: TGTGCCAGCAGCCCCCGAGGGGGGGGAATCACCGGGGAGCTGTTTTTT; CDR3 protein: CASSPRGGGITGELFF
D gene: TRBD1; J gene: TRBJ1-1; clone size: many; V gene: TRBV5-1; CDR3 DNA: TGCGCCAGCGGGGACAGGGAGGTCTCTGAAGCTTTCTTT; CDR3 protein: CASGDREVSEAFF
D gene: NA; J gene: TRBJ1-1; clone size: many; V gene: TRBV5-4; CDR3 DNA: TGTGCCAGCAGCCCGGGGACACCAATGAACACTGAAGCTTTCTTT; CDR3 protein: CASSPGTPMNTEAFF
D gene: NA; J gene: TRBJ2-5; clone size: many; V gene: TRBV19; CDR3 DNA: TGTGCCAGTAGTATGGGCAGGGCAGAGACCCAGTACTTC; CDR3 protein: CASSMGRAETQYF
D gene: NA; J gene: TRBJ1-6; clone size: NA; V gene: TRBV11-2; CDR3 DNA: TGTGCCAGCAGCTTTTTGAGGGAAACGTCACCCCTCCACTTT; CDR3 protein: CASSFLRETSPLHF
D gene: NA; J gene: TRBJ2-7; clone size: many; V gene: TRBV11-1; CDR3 DNA: TGTGCCAGCAGCTCGTTACCCACAGGGGAGCAGTACTTC; CDR3 protein: CASSSLPTGEQYF